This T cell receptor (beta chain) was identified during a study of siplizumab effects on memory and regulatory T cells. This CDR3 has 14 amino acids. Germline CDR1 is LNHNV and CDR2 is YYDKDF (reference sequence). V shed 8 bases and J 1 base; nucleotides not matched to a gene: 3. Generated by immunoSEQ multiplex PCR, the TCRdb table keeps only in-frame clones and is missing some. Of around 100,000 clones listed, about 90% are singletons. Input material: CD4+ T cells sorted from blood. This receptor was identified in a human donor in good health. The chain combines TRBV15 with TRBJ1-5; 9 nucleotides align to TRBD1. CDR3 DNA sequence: TGTGCCACCTCGACAGGGGGAAGCAATCAGCCCCAGCATTTT. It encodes CATSTGGSNQPQHF. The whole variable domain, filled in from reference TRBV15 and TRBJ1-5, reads DAMVIQNPRYQVTQFGKPVTLSCSQTLNHNVMYWYQQKSSQAPKLLFHYYDKDFNNEADTPDNFQSRRPNTSFCFLDIRSPGLGDTAMYLCATSTGGSNQPQHFGDGTRLSIL.